The TCR beta chain described here comes from a study of T-cell reconstitution after alpha-beta-depleted transplantation in children (dated by TCRdb to 2016 to 2017). Background on the whole study: The study quantitatively tracked T-cell immune reconstitution after TCRalphabeta/CD19-depleted allogeneic hematopoietic cell transplantation in children using TCR repertoire profiling.

Library method: PCR. Sequencing instrument: Illumina HiSeq 2500. TCR library preparation used molecular barcoding, with unique molecular identifiers applied to normalize quantification of the TCRbeta repertoire. In TCRdb, the public reads were trimmed at Q25 with fastp and aligned with MiXCR, with productive beta chains retained. CDR3 protein sequences are deduplicated, and each keeps its most common genes and DNA. The sample profile shows over 400,000 distinct CDR3 sequences; 12% of them were found once. Jointly, the top ten make up under 7% of the sample. To note about this clonotype: The specificity of this receptor is unknown. Base qualities are missing; no much larger clone stands one base away.

The germline V gene (reference sequence) specifies MNHEY as CDR1 and SMNVEV as CDR2. The CDR3 contains 11 residues, cysteine and phenylalanine counted. Only CDR3 DNA remains: 33 bases, in frame from the first base. Deletion took 4 bases off V and 8 bases off J, with a span of 8 bases between the germline ends. The origin of this receptor is a human donor who donated a stem cell graft to a child with combined immunodeficiency. The chain links TRBV27 with TRBJ2-5, with no D gene named confidently. The source was PBMCs from the stem cell graft donor, collected from the stem cell graft. The CDR3: CASSSPPTQYF. In nucleotide form, the sequence is TGTGCCAGCAGTTCACCACCCACCCAGTACTTC.